The text below deals with one T cell receptor beta chain. All donors were healthy HIV-negative adults lacking recent acute infections or vaccinations. For every subset, genomic DNA was evenly distributed across several immunoSEQ plates. The assay was immunoSEQ multiplex PCR, and TCRdb's table has in-frame clones only and misses some. The sample has 500,000 to 550,000 clones, 95% to 96% seen once. The CDR3 runs to 15 residues. Trimming left V 4 bases short and J 0 bases short, with 10 bases between. The germline gives CDR1 MDHEN, CDR2 SYDVKM. The data were obtained in a study of shared clonotypes between healthy human individuals.

The chain has TRBV28 and TRBJ2-1, with D possibly being TRBD1 (5 bases). The source material was naive CD4+ T cells sorted from blood. As to subset: CD45RA+ positively selected. The receptor was derived from a woman in her 30s in good health. CDR3 in amino acids: CASSSTESSYNEQFF. The CDR3 DNA is TGTGCCAGCAGTTCGACAGAGAGCTCCTACAATGAGCAGTTCTTC.